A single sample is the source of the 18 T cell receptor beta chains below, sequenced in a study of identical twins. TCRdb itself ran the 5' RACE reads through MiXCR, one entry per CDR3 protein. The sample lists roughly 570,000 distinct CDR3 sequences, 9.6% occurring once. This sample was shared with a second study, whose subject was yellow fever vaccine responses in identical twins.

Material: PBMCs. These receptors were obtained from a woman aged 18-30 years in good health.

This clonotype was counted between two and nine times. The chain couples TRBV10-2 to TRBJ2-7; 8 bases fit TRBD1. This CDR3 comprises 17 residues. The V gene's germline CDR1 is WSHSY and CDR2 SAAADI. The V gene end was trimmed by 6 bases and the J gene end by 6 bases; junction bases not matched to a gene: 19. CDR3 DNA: TGCGCCAGCAGCCATATCTGGACAGGGACGGCGAGGGGCGAGCAGTACTTC. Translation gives CASSHIWTGTARGEQYF.

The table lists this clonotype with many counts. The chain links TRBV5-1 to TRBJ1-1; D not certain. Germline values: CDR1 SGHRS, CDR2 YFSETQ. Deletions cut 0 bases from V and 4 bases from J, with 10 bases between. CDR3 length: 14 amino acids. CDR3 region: CASSLEGGGTEAFF. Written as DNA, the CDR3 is TGCGCCAGCAGCTTGGAGGGAGGAGGCACTGAAGCTTTCTTT. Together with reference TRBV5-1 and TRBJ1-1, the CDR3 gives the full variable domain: KAGVTQTPRYLIKTRGQQVTLSCSPISGHRSVSWYQQTPGQGLQFLFEYFSETQRNKGNFPGRFSGRQFSNSRSEMNVSTLELGDSALYLCASSLEGGGTEAFFGQGTRLTVV.

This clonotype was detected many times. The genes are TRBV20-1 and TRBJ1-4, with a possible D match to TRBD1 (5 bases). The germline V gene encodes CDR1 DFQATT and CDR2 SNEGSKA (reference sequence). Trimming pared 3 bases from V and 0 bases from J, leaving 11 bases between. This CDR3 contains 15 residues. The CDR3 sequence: CSARPLRATNEKLFF. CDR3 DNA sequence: TGCAGTGCTAGGCCACTCAGGGCAACTAATGAAAAACTGTTTTTT.

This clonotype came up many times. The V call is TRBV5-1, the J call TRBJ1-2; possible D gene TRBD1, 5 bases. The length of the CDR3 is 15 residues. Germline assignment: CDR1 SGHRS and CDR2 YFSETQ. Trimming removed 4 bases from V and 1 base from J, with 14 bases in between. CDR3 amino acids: CASSKLETVNYGYTF. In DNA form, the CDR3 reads TGCGCCAGCAGCAAGTTGGAGACAGTTAACTATGGCTACACCTTC.

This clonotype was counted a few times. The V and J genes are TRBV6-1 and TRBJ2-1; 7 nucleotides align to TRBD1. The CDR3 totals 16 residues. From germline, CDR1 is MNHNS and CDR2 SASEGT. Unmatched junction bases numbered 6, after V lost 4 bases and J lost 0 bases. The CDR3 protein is CASSGGQVGSYNEQFF. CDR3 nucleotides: TGTGCCAGCAGTGGCGGACAGGTGGGCTCCTACAATGAGCAGTTCTTC.

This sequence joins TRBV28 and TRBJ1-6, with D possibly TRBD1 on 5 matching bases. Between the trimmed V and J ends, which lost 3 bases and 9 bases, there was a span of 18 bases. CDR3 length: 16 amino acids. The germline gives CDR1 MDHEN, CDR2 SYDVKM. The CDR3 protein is CASSLTEPRSGSPLHF. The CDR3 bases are TGTGCCAGCAGTTTGACAGAACCCCGATCCGGTTCACCCCTCCACTTT.

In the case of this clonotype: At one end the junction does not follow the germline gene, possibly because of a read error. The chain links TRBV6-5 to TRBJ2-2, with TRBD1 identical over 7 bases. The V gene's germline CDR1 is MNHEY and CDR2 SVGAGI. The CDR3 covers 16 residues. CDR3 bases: TGTGCCAGCAGTTACCCGGGACAGTTGAACACCGGGGTGCTGTTTTTT. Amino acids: CASSYPGQLNTGVLFF.

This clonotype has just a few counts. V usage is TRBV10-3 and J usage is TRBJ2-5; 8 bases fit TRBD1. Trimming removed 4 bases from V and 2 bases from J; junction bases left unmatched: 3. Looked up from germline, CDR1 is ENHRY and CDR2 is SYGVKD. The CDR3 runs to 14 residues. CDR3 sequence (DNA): TGTGCCATCAGTGGGACAGGGTTACAAGAGACCCAGTACTTC. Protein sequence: CAISGTGLQETQYF.

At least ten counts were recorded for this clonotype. The CDR3 nucleotides read TGTGCCAGCTCACCCCTTGGGACCTCGACCTACGAGCAGTACTTC. Amino acid sequence: CASSPLGTSTYEQYF. The chain uses TRBV18 and TRBJ2-7; D possibly uses TRBD1 or TRBD2 (5 bases each). The germline V gene has CDR1 KGHSH and CDR2 LQKENI. V shed 3 bases and J shed 2 bases, with 14 bases lying between them. This CDR3 is 15 amino acids long. The entire variable domain, with the rest obtained from reference TRBV18 and TRBJ2-7, is as follows: NAGVMQNPRHLVRRRGQEARLRCSPMKGHSHVYWYRQLPEEGLKFMVYLQKENIIDESGMPKERFSAEFPKEGPSILRIQQVVRGDSAAYFCASSPLGTSTYEQYFGPGTRLTVT.

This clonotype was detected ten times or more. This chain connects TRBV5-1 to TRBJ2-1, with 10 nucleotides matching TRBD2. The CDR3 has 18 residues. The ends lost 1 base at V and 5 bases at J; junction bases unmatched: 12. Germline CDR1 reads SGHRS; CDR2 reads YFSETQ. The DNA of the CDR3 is TGCGCCAGCAGCTTGTCCCCAGTTAGCGGGAGGACTCACAATGAGCAGTTCTTC. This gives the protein CASSLSPVSGRTHNEQFF.

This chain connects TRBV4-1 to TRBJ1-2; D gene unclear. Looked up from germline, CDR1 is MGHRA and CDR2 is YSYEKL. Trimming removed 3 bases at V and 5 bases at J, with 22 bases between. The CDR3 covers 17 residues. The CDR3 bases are TGCGCCAGCAGCCATACGCCCTTAACAGCGAGCAAATATGGCTACACCTTC. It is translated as CASSHTPLTASKYGYTF.

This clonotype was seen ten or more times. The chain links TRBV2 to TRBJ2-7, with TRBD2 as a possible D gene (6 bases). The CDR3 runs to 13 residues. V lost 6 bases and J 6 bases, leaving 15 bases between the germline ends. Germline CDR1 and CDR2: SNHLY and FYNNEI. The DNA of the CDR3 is TGTGCCAGCAGGGACTATAAGGCTTCCGAGCAGTACTTC. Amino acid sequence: CASRDYKASEQYF.

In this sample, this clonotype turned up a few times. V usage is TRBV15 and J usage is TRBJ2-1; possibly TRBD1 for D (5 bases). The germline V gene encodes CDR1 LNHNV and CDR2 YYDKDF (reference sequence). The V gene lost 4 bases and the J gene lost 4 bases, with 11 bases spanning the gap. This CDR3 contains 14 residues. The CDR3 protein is CATSTGLGYNEQFF. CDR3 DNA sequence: TGTGCCACCAGCACAGGGTTGGGGTACAATGAGCAGTTCTTC.

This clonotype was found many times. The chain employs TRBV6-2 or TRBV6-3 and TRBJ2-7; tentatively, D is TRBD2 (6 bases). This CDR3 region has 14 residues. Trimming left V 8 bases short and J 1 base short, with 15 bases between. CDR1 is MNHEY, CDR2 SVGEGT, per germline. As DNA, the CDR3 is TGTGCCAGCTTGGAGCGGGCGAGGTCCTACGAGCAGTACTTC. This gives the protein CASLERARSYEQYF.

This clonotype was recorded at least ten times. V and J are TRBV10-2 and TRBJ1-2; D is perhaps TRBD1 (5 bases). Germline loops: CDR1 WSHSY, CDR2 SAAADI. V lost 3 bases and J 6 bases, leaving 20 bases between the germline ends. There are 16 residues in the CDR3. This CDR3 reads CASSDGRGRRGNGYTF. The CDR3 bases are TGCGCCAGCAGTGACGGGCGGGGCCGGCGAGGGAATGGCTACACCTTC.

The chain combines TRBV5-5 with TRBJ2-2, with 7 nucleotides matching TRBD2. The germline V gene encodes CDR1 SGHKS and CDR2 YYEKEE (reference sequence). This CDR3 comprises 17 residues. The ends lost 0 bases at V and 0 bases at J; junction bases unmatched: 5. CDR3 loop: CASSLARDYTNTGELFF. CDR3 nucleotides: TGTGCCAGCAGCTTGGCCCGGGACTATACGAACACCGGGGAGCTGTTTTTT. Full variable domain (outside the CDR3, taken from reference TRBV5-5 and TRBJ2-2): DAGVTQSPTHLIKTRGQQVTLRCSPISGHKSVSWYQQVLGQGPQFIFQYYEKEERGRGNFPDRFSARQFPNYSSELNVNALLLGDSALYLCASSLARDYTNTGELFFGEGSRLTVL.

The CDR3 DNA reads TGTGCCAGCAGCCCAACCCAATTGCTGTCCAACAATGAGCAGTTCTTC. Translating it yields CASSPTQLLSNNEQFF. V gene TRBV7-3 combines with J gene TRBJ2-1; D remains unclear. Trimming pared 5 bases from V and 5 bases from J, leaving 19 bases between. CDR3 length: 16 amino acids. Germline V gives CDR1 SGHTA, CDR2 FQGTGA.

DNA of the CDR3: TGTGCCAGCAGGCCCACAGGGGACTCTACCAACACCGGGGAGCTGTTTTTT. Its protein product is CASRPTGDSTNTGELFF. This chain connects TRBV9 to TRBJ2-2; possibly TRBD1 for D (7 bases). V dropped 5 bases and J dropped 2 bases, with 19 bases sitting between them. The CDR3 extends over 17 amino acids. CDR1 and CDR2 (germline): SGDLS, YYNGEE.